This T cell receptor beta chain originates from a study of blood T cell repertoires in COVID-19 (dated by TCRdb to the early 2020s). Study-wide context: Collaborator samples came from the United States, Italy and Spain and covered acute and convalescent phases of COVID-19. The prospective study material was composed of cDNA or gDNA derived from T cells, B-cell-depleted T cells, or PBMCs. Subjects who had been exposed to COVID-19, were actively infected with it, or had recovered from it provided the deeply sampled blood TCRbeta repertoires that made up the dataset. The repertoires were made available in a free public database intended to serve as a resource for research on the immune response to SARS-CoV-2. Samples came from the ongoing ImmuneRACE study (first 160 participants) plus 1,254 subjects from 6 global collaborators. The sample metadata nearly always contained a de-identified subject ID, COVID-19 status, age in years and sex. HLA class I and class II types, where available, came from metadata supplied by the sample provider rather than from assay-based typing.

TCRbeta CDR3 regions were amplified from genomic DNA by means of the immunoSEQ Assay, a bias-controlled multiplex PCR. The original pipeline was this. Within the assay, amplification of reference gene primers was used to estimate how many nucleated cells each sample contained. Sequence reads were collapsed and filtered to measure the absolute abundance of every unique TCRbeta CDR3 rearrangement. Productive Simpson clonality was computed per sample as the square root of Simpson's diversity index over productive rearrangements. This is the immuneACCESS table as TCRdb keeps it, with only in-frame sequences that have V and J called. A part of the clones is gone; compared with another copy, unresolved V genes explain less than half, and the rest is unexplained. V and J calls and clone size are copied from that table; D and trimming were computed from the DNA. The sample has more than 150,000 clones on record, approximately 86% of them singletons. The top ten hold about 2.6% of the sample.

As for this clone: Its binding antigen is unknown. Base qualities are not recorded, but no much larger clone differs from it by a single base.

The investigation overall reported the following: The quantity of clinical and demographic metadata differed by source and by participant and was supplied without curation.

The germline V gene gives CDR1 as SNHLY and CDR2 as FYNNEI. The germline V end is reduced by 3 bases and the J end by 1 base; junction bases left unmatched: 0. The CDR3 runs 14 amino acids, cysteine and phenylalanine included. Solely the CDR3 DNA is kept, with 42 bases framed from the first base. The collaborating institutions used their own protocols to collect whole blood in K2EDTA tubes. For TCRbeta analysis, collaborator samples were shipped as frozen whole blood, as isolated PBMCs, or as DNA extracted from either sample type. The origin of this receptor is a middle-aged man with active or convalescent COVID-19. Rearrangement joined TRBV2 to TRBJ2-3; 8 bases in the middle match TRBD1. Sample: peripheral blood. The sequenced DNA: TGTGCCAGCAGTGAGGGACAGGGCACAGATACGCAGTATTTT. This sequence encodes CASSEGQGTDTQYF.